This T cell receptor beta chain was obtained from a study of blood T cell repertoires in COVID-19. This CDR3 comprises 15 residues. Germline lookup yields CDR1 SGHRS and CDR2 YFSETQ. V gave up 7 bases and J gave up 3 bases, with 17 bases separating them. The repertoire was sequenced with immunoSEQ multiplex PCR; TCRdb's copy has only in-frame clones and lacks some. The sample gives some 100,000 clones, more than 85% of which show up once; 0.85% to 1% is in the top ten. The table lists this clone with a count of one. Sequenced input: peripheral blood. The TCR originated in a man aged 60 to 69 with acute or convalescent COVID-19. The genes are TRBV5-1 and TRBJ1-5; the D gene is possibly TRBD1 (6 bases). CDR3 residues: CASRPGGLDNQPQHF. CDR3 DNA: TGCGCCAGCCGACCCGGGGGGCTCGACAATCAGCCCCAGCATTTT.